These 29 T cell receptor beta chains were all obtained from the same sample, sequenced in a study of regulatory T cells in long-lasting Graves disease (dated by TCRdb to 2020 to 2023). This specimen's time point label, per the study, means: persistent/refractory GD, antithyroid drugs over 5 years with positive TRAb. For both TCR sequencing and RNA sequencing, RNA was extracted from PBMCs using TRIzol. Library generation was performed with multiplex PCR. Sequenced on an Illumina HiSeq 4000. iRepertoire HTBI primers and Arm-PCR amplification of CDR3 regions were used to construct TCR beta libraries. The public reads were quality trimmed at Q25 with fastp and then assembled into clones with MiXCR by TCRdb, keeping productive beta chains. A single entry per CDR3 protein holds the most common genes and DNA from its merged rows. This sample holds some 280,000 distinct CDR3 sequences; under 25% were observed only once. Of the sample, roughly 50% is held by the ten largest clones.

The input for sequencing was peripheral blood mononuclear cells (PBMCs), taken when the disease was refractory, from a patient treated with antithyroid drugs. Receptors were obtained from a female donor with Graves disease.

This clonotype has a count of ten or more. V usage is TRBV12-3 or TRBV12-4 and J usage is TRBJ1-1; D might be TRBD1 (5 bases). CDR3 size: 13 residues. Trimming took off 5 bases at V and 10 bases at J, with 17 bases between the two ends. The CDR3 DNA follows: TGTGCCAGCAGTCTTGGGGCCCCGGGACTAGCTTTCTTT. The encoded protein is CASSLGAPGLAFF.

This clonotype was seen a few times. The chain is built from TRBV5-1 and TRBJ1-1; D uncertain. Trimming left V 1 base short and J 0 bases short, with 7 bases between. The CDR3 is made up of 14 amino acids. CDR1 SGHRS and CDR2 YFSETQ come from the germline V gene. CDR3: CASSLIGLNTEAFF. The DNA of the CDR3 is TGCGCCAGCAGCTTGATCGGGTTGAACACTGAAGCTTTCTTT.

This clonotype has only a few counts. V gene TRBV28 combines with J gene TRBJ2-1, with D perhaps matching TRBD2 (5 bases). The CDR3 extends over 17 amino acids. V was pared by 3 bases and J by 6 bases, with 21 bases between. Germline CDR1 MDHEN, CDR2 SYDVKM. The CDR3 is CASSFPPYGERANEQFF. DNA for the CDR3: TGTGCCAGCAGTTTCCCCCCCTATGGGGAGAGGGCCAATGAGCAGTTCTTC.

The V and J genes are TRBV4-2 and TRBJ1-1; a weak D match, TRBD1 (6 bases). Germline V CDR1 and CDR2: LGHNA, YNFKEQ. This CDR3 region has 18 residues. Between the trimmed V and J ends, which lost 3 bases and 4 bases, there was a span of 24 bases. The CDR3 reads CASSHSQFVRTVSTEAFF. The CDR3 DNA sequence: TGTGCCAGCAGCCATTCTCAGTTTGTTAGGACAGTGAGCACTGAAGCTTTCTTT.

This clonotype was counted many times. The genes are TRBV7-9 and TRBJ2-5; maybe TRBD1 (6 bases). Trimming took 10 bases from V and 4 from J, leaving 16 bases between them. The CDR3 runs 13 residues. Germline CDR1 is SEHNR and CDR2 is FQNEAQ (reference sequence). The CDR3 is CAISQGSAETQYF. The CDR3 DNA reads TGTGCCATATCACAGGGATCGGCAGAGACCCAGTACTTC. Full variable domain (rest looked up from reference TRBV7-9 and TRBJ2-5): DTGVSQNPRHKITKRGQNVTFRCDPISEHNRLYWYRQTLGQGPEFLTYFQNEAQLEKSRLLSDRFSAERPKGSFSTLEIQRTEQGDSAMYLCAISQGSAETQYFGPGTRLLVL.

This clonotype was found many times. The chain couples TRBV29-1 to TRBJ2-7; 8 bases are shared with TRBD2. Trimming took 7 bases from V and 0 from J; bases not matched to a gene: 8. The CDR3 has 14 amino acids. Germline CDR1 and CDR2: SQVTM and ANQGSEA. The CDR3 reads CSAATSGVSYEQYF. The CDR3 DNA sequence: TGCAGCGCTGCAACTAGCGGAGTCTCCTACGAGCAGTACTTC.

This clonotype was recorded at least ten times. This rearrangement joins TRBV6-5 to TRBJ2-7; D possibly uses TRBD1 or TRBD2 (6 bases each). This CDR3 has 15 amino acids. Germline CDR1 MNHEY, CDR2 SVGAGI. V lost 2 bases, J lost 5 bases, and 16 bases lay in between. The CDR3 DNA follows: TGTGCCAGCAGTTACGGATACGGGGGCCAAAACGAGCAGTACTTC. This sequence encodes CASSYGYGGQNEQYF.

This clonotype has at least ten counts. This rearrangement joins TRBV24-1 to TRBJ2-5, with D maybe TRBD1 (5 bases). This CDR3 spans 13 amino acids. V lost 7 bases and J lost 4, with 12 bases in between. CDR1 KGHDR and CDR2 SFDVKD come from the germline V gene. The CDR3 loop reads CATRKTDTETQYF. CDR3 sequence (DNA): TGTGCCACCAGAAAGACAGATACAGAGACCCAGTACTTC.

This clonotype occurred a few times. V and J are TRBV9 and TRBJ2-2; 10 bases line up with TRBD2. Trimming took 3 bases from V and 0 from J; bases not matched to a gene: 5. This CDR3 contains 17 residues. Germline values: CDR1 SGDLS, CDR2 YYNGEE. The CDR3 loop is CASSESGRAANTGELFF. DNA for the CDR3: TGTGCCAGCAGCGAAAGCGGGAGGGCCGCGAACACCGGGGAGCTGTTTTTT.

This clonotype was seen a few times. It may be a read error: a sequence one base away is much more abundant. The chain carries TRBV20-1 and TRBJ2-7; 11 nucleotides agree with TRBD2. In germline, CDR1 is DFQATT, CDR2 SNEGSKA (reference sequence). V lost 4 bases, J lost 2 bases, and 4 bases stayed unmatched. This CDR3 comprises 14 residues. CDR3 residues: CSATPSGRTYEQYF. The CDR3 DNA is TGCAGTGCTACCCCTAGCGGGAGGACCTACGAGCAGTACTTC.

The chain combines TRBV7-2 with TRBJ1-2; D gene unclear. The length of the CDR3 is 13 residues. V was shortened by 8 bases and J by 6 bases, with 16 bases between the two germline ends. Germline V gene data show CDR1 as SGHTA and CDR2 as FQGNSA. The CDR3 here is CASGSSGMDGYTF. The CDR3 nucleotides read TGTGCCAGCGGATCCTCGGGGATGGATGGCTACACCTTC.

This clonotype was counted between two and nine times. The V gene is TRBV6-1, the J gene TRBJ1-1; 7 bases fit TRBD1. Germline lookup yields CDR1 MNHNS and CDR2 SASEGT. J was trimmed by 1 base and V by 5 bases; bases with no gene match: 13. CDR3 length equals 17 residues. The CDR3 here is CASSRRTGDYKNTEAFF. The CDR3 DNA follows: TGTGCCAGCAGTCGGCGGACAGGCGATTACAAGAACACTGAAGCTTTCTTT.

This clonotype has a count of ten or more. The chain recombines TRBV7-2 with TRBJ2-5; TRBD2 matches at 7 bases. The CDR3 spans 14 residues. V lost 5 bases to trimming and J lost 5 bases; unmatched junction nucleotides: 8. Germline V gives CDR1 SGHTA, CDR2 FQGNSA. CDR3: CASSPGEGWETQYF. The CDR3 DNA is TGTGCCAGCAGCCCCGGGGAGGGTTGGGAGACCCAGTACTTC.

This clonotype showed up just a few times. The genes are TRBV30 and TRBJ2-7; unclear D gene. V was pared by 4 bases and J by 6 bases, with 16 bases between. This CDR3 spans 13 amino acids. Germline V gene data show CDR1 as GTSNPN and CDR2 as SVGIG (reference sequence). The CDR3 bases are TGTGCCTGGACCGTAAGAACACCAGGCGAGCAGTACTTC. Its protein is CAWTVRTPGEQYF. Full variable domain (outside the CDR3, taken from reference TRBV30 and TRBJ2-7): SQTIHQWPATLVQPVGSPLSLECTVEGTSNPNLYWYRQAAGRGLQLLFYSVGIGQISSEVPQNLSASRPQDRQFILSSKKLLLSDSGFYLCAWTVRTPGEQYFGPGTRLTVT.

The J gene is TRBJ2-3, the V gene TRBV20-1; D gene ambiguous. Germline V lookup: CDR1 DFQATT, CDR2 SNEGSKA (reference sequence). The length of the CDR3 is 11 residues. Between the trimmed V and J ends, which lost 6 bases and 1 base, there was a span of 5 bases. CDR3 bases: TGCAGTGCCCATGGCACAGATACGCAGTATTTT. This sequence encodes CSAHGTDTQYF.

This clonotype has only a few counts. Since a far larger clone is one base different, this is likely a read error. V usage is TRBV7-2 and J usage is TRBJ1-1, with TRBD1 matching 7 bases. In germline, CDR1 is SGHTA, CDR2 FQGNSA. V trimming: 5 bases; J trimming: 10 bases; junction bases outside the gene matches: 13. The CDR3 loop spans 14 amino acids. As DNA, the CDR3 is TGTGCCAGCAGCCCGGACAGGAAAGTTAAAGGAGCTTTCTTT. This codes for CASSPDRKVKGAFF.

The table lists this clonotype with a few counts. The CDR3 nucleotides read TGCAGCGTTGGGGGGGGAATGGACAAACAAGAGACCCAGTACTTC. Its protein product is CSVGGGMDKQETQYF. The rearrangement uses TRBV29-1 and TRBJ2-5; 7 nucleotides align to TRBD2. The J segment lost 2 bases and the V segment lost 4 bases, leaving 10 bases of the junction unmatched. The CDR3 runs to 15 residues. CDR1 is SQVTM and CDR2 is ANQGSEA in the germline V gene.

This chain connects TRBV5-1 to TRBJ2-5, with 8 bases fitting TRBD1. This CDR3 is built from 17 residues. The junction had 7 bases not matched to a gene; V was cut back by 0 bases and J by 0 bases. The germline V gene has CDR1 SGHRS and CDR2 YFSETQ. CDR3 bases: TGCGCCAGCAGCTTGGGGACAGGGAAGGGGAACCAAGAGACCCAGTACTTC. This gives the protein CASSLGTGKGNQETQYF. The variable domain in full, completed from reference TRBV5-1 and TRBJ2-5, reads KAGVTQTPRYLIKTRGQQVTLSCSPISGHRSVSWYQQTPGQGLQFLFEYFSETQRNKGNFPGRFSGRQFSNSRSEMNVSTLELGDSALYLCASSLGTGKGNQETQYFGPGTRLLVL.

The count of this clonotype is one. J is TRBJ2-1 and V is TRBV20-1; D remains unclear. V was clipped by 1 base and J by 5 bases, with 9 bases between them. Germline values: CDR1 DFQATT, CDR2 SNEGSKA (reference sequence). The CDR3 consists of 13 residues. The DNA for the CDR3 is TGCAGTGCTAGAGGATCCCCTAACAATGAGCAGTTCTTC. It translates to CSARGSPNNEQFF.

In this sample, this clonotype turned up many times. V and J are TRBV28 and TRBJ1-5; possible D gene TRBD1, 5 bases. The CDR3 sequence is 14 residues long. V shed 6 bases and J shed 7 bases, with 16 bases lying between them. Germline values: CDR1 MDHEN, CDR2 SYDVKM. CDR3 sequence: CASRHGGGMQPQHF. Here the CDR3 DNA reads TGTGCCAGCAGACATGGGGGGGGTATGCAGCCCCAGCATTTT.

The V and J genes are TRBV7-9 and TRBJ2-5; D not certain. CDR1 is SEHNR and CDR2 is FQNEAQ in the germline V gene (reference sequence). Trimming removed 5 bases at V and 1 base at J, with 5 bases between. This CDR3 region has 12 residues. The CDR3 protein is CASSTTQETQYF. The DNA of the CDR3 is TGTGCCAGCAGCACAACCCAAGAGACCCAGTACTTC.

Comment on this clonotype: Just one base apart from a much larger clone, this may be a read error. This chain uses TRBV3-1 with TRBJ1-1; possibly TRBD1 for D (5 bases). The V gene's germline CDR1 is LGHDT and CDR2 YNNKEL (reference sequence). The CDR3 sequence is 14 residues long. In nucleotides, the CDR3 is TGTGCCAGCAGCCAAGGGGGGACGAACACTGTAGCTTTCTTT. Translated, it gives CASSQGGTNTVAFF.

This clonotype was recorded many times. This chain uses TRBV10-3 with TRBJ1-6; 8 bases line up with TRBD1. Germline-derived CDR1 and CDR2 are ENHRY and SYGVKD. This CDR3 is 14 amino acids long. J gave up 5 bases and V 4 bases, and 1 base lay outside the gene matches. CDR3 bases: TGTGCCATCAGTGGGACAGGGAATAATTCACCCCTCCACTTT. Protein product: CAISGTGNNSPLHF.

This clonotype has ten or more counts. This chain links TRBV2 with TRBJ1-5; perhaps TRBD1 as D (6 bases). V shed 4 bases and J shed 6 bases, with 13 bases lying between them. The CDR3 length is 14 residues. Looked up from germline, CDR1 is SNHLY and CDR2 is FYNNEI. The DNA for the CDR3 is TGTGCCAGCAGTGGAGGGACACGATCTCAGCCCCAGCATTTT. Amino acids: CASSGGTRSQPQHF.

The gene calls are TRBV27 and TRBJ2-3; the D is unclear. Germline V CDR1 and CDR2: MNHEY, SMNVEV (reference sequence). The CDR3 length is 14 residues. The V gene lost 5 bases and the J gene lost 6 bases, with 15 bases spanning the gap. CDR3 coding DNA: TGTGCCAGCAGTACCCATCGTGATGATGATACGCAGTATTTT. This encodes CASSTHRDDDTQYF.

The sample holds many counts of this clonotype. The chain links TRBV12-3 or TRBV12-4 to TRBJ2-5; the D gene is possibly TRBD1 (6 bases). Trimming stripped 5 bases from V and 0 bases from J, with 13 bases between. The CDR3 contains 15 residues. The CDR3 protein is CASSTRQAHQETQYF. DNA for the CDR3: TGTGCCAGCAGTACCCGACAGGCGCACCAAGAGACCCAGTACTTC.

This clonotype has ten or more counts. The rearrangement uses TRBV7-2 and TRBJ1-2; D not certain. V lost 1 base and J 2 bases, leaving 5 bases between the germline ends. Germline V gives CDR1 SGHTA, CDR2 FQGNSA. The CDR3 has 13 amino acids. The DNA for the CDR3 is TGTGCCAGCAGCTTAGAACAGAACTATGGCTACACCTTC. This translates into CASSLEQNYGYTF.

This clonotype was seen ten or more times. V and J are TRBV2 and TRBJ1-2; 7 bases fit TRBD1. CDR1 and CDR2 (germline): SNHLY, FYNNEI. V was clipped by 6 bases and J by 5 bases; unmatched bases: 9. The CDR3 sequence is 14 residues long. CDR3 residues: CASSNRGVGYGYTF. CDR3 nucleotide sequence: TGTGCCAGCAGCAACAGGGGAGTCGGGTATGGCTACACCTTC.

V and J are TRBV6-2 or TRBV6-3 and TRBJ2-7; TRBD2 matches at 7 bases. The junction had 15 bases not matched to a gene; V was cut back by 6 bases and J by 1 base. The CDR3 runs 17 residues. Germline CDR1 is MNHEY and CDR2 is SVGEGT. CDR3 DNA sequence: TGTGCCAGCAGGGGCCTAGCGGAGCGAGGTGGATCCTACGAGCAGTACTTC. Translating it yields CASRGLAERGGSYEQYF.